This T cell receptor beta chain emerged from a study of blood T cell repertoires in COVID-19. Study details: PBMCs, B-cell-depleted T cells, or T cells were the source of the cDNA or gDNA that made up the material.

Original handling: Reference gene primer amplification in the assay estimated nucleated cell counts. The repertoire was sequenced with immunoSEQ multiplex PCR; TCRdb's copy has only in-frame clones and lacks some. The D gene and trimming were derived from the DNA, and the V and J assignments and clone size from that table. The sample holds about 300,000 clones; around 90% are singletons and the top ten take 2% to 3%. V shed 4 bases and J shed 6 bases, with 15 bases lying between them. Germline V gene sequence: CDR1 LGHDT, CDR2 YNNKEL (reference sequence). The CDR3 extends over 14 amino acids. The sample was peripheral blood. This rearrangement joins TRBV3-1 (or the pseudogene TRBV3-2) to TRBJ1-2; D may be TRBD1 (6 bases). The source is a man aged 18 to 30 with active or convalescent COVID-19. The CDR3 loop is CASSPRGQGHGYTF. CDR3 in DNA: TGTGCCAGCAGCCCTAGGGGCCAGGGGCATGGCTACACCTTC.